This entry features one T cell receptor (beta chain) sequence. This record comes from a study of blood T cell repertoires in COVID-19. Turning to the study itself: T cells, B-cell-depleted T cells, or PBMCs provided the cDNA or gDNA that served as material.

Trimming pared 6 bases from V and 5 bases from J, leaving 13 bases between. Germline-derived CDR1 and CDR2 are KGHSH and LQKENI. CDR3 length: 13 amino acids. Per the authors' pipeline: Estimation of nucleated cell counts relied on the amplification of reference gene primers. Profiling relied on immunoSEQ multiplex PCR, and the TCRdb table lists in-frame clones only, not all of them. The DNA was the basis for D and trimming; V, J and clone size are from that table. The repertoire holds 40,000 to 50,000 clones, around 82% seen once, with around 14% in the top ten. The sequenced material came from peripheral blood. This TCR came from a human donor in a cohort sampled during active COVID-19. The V and J genes are TRBV18 and TRBJ1-1; D unclear. CDR3 sequence reads: CASSRSWETEAFF. In DNA form, the CDR3 reads TGTGCCAGCTCGCGCTCCTGGGAGACTGAAGCTTTCTTT.